The rows below give T cell receptor beta chains drawn from one sample of a study of beta chain features in type 1 diabetes. Measured with immunoSEQ multiplex PCR; TCRdb has only the in-frame clones, and not every one. Here the sample spans about 650,000 clones, 9.5% to 15% being singletons. The specimen sequenced was naive CD4+ T cells from blood. These TCRs come from a man aged 25 to 40 with type 1 diabetes. Each CDR3 is given with its conserved first and last residue. A D gene is named only where the DNA matches it firmly. Clone size appears in some rows only: once, few, many, or a class for an expanded clone.

v_gene	j_gene	d_gene	abundance	CDR3aa	CDR3nt
TRBV7-2	TRBJ1-2	TRBD1	few	CASSYSGTAYGYTF	TGTGCCAGCAGCTATTCAGGGACAGCCTATGGCTACACCTTC
TRBV7-2	TRBJ1-4	.	few	CASSPKSGTNEKLFF	TGTGCCAGCAGCCCCAAGTCAGGCACTAATGAAAAACTGTTTTTT
TRBV29-1	TRBJ2-6	.	.	CSVGGAGANVLTF	TGCAGCGTTGGCGGGGCTGGGGCCAACGTCCTGACTTTC
TRBV6-5	TRBJ2-6	.	few	CASSYSTGSGANVLTF	TGTGCCAGCAGTTACTCGACAGGCTCTGGGGCCAACGTCCTGACTTTC
TRBV5-4	TRBJ1-1	.	.	CASSLAGLGTEAFF	TGTGCCAGCAGCTTGGCGGGTCTGGGGACTGAAGCTTTCTTT
TRBV5-6	TRBJ1-2	.	.	CASSSYQTEFYGYTF	TGTGCCAGCAGCTCATATCAGACGGAATTCTATGGCTACACCTTC
TRBV7-9	TRBJ1-1	.	.	CASSLRGDTEAFF	TGTGCCAGCAGCTTACGAGGAGACACTGAAGCTTTCTTT
TRBV4-3	TRBJ2-3	.	.	CASSHWTVRSSTDTQYF	TGCGCCAGCAGCCACTGGACAGTTCGATCTAGCACAGATACGCAGTATTTT
TRBV5-1	TRBJ1-5	TRBD1	.	CASSEQGGSNQPQHF	TGCGCCAGCAGCGAACAGGGGGGAAGCAATCAGCCCCAGCATTTT
TRBV7-2	TRBJ2-7	.	.	CASSLGGRRPSYEQYF	TGTGCCAGCAGCTTAGGAGGCCGACGCCCCTCCTACGAGCAGTACTTC
TRBV4-1	TRBJ1-2	.	.	CASSQGETGINYGYTF	TGCGCCAGCAGCCAAGGCGAGACAGGCATAAACTATGGCTACACCTTC
TRBV29-1	TRBJ1-5	.	few	CSVGQSRNQPQHF	TGCAGCGTTGGCCAGTCACGCAATCAGCCCCAGCATTTT
TRBV5-6	TRBJ2-7	.	few	CASSLLGQLYEQYF	TGTGCCAGCAGCTTGCTAGGACAGCTCTACGAGCAGTACTTC
TRBV5-1	TRBJ2-7	.	few	CASSLEGSYEQYF	TGCGCCAGCAGCTTGGAGGGCAGCTACGAGCAGTACTTC
TRBV18	TRBJ1-5	.	.	CASSPGRGQPQHF	TGTGCCAGCTCACCAGGGCGCGGGCAGCCCCAGCATTTT
TRBV4-3	TRBJ2-5	TRBD2	.	CASSRAGGPSQETQYF	TGCGCCAGCAGCCGAGCGGGGGGCCCCTCCCAAGAGACCCAGTACTTC
TRBV7-3	TRBJ1-2	TRBD1	.	CASSPAGGAGGYTF	TGTGCCAGCAGCCCCGCAGGGGGCGCGGGCGGCTACACCTTC
TRBV29-1	TRBJ2-5	.	.	CSVRGSQETQYF	TGCAGCGTTCGGGGCAGCCAAGAGACCCAGTACTTC
TRBV5-6	TRBJ2-2	TRBD2	.	CASSLVSGGRAGELFF	TGTGCCAGCAGCTTGGTGAGCGGGGGAAGGGCCGGGGAGCTGTTTTTT
TRBV18	TRBJ1-1	.	.	CASSPTTDNTEAFF	TGTGCCAGCTCACCCACGACAGATAACACTGAAGCTTTCTTT
TRBV9	TRBJ2-7	.	.	CASSPTGVAGGPNEQYF	TGTGCCAGCAGCCCGACAGGGGTGGCGGGGGGGCCTAACGAGCAGTACTTC
TRBV7-9	TRBJ1-2	.	.	CASSPSQERYTF	TGTGCCAGCAGCCCTTCACAGGAAAGGTACACCTTC
TRBV5-1	TRBJ2-5	.	.	CASSSGYQETQYF	TGCGCCAGCAGCTCGGGGTACCAAGAGACCCAGTACTTC
TRBV21-1	TRBJ2-4	.	few	CASSKERGAKGNIQYF	TGTGCCAGCAGCAAAGAAAGAGGGGCCAAGGGAAACATTCAGTACTTC
TRBV19	TRBJ2-3	.	.	CASSIIDTQYF	TGTGCCAGTAGTATTATAGATACGCAGTATTTT
TRBV6-6	TRBJ2-2	TRBD1	.	CASSGTGETGELFF	TGTGCCAGCAGTGGGACAGGGGAAACCGGGGAGCTGTTTTTT
TRBV6-4	TRBJ1-1	.	few	CASSELRSLNTEAFF	TGTGCCAGCAGTGAACTCAGGAGTCTGAACACTGAAGCTTTCTTT
TRBV14	TRBJ1-1	.	.	CASSQPPTLAAFF	TGTGCCAGCAGCCAACCGCCGACTCTAGCAGCTTTCTTT
TRBV19	TRBJ2-2	.	.	CASTIQANTGELFF	TGTGCCAGTACCATACAAGCGAACACCGGGGAGCTGTTTTTT
TRBV29-1	TRBJ1-1	.	few	CSVGRGPGGSEAFF	TGCAGCGTTGGGAGGGGCCCAGGAGGTTCTGAAGCTTTCTTT
TRBV7-9	TRBJ1-2	.	.	CASSHQLQGSSVYGYTF	TGTGCCAGCAGCCACCAACTACAGGGATCCTCGGTCTATGGCTACACCTTC
TRBV7-2	TRBJ1-5	.	.	CASSRRGGNQPQHF	TGTGCCAGCAGCCGCCGGGGAGGCAATCAGCCCCAGCATTTT
TRBV28	TRBJ2-7	TRBD1	.	CASSGGTGVYEQYF	TGTGCCAGCAGTGGCGGGACAGGGGTCTACGAGCAGTACTTC
TRBV15	TRBJ2-7	TRBD1	few	CATSRGGQGAYEQYF	TGTGCCACCAGCAGAGGAGGACAGGGGGCCTACGAGCAGTACTTC
TRBV9	TRBJ2-1	TRBD1	few	CASSVGGTGSYNEQFF	TGTGCCAGCAGCGTAGGTGGGACAGGGTCCTACAATGAGCAGTTCTTC
TRBV29-1	TRBJ1-5	TRBD1	.	CSARQGDQPQHF	TGCAGCGCAAGACAGGGAGATCAGCCCCAGCATTTT
TRBV14	TRBJ1-2	.	few	CASSQAGGGYGYTF	TGTGCCAGCAGCCAAGCCGGGGGAGGCTATGGCTACACCTTC
TRBV30	TRBJ2-1	.	.	CAWGVSEQFF	TGTGCCTGGGGAGTGAGTGAGCAGTTCTTC
TRBV6-6	TRBJ2-3	TRBD2	.	CASSRTSYLTDTQYF	TGTGCCAGCAGTCGGACTAGTTACCTCACAGATACGCAGTATTTT
TRBV7-6	TRBJ2-3	.	few	CASSLEGGELFDTQYF	TGTGCCAGCAGCTTAGAGGGCGGGGAGTTGTTTGATACGCAGTATTTT
TRBV9	TRBJ2-2	.	.	CASSPRTENTGELFF	TGTGCCAGCAGCCCGAGGACAGAGAACACCGGGGAGCTGTTTTTT